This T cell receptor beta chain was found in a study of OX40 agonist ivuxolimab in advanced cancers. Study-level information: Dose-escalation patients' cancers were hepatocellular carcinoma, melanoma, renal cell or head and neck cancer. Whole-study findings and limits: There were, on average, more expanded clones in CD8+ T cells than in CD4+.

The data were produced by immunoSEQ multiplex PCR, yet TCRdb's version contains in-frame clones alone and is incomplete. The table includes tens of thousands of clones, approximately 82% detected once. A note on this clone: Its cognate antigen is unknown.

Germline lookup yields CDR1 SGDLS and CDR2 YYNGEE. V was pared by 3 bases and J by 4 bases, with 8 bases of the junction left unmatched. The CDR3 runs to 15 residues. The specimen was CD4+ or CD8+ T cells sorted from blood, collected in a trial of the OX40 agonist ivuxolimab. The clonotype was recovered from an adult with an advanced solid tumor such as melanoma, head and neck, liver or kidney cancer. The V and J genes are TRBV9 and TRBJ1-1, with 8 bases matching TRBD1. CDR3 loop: CASSGPGQGVTEAFF. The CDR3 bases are TGTGCCAGCAGCGGACCAGGACAGGGAGTCACTGAAGCTTTCTTT.